This entry lists 32 T cell receptor beta chains sequenced from one sample in a study of blood T cell repertoires in COVID-19. Repertoires were generated with immunoSEQ multiplex PCR, while TCRdb's copy carries only in-frame clones and drops some. The repertoire consists of about 240,000 clones, with roughly 80% occurring once and the leading ten covering over 7.5%. Source material: peripheral blood. The receptors were gathered from a woman aged 80 or older with acute or convalescent COVID-19.

The rearrangement links TRBV28 to TRBJ2-7; 8 bases are a match to TRBD2. Germline V gene lookup returns CDR1 MDHEN and CDR2 SYDVKM. CDR3 length equals 12 residues. Trimming took 7 bases from V and 3 from J; bases not matched to a gene: 2. CDR3: CASNGGGYEQYF. CDR3 coding DNA: TGTGCCAGCAACGGGGGGGGCTACGAGCAGTACTTC.

The chain couples TRBV6-1 to TRBJ2-7; D is unresolved. This CDR3 is 13 amino acids long. Germline-derived CDR1 and CDR2 are MNHNS and SASEGT. The V gene lost 0 bases and the J gene lost 3 bases, with 6 bases spanning the gap. This chain's CDR3 is CASSEARIYEQYF. The CDR3 DNA sequence: TGTGCCAGCAGTGAAGCGCGTATCTACGAGCAGTACTTC.

This clone was detected only a few times. This chain connects TRBV30 to TRBJ1-6, with 11 bases lining up with TRBD1. The CDR3 totals 16 residues. The germline V gene encodes CDR1 GTSNPN and CDR2 SVGIG (reference sequence). J lost 9 bases, V lost 0 bases, and 7 bases had no gene match. CDR3 in amino acids: CAWSVRGQGVGSPLHF. The CDR3 DNA follows: TGTGCCTGGAGTGTACGGGGACAGGGGGTTGGTTCACCCCTCCACTTT.

The chain joins TRBV7-8 to TRBJ2-5, with a weak D call TRBD1 (7 bases). CDR1 is SGHVS and CDR2 is FQNEAQ in the germline V gene. V was shortened by 1 base and J by 5 bases, with 20 bases between the two germline ends. This CDR3 comprises 17 residues. CDR3 amino acids: CASSLVSLGGAGETQYF. The CDR3 DNA sequence: TGTGCCAGCAGCTTAGTTAGTTTAGGGGGCGCGGGGGAGACCCAGTACTTC.

This clone was found a few times. J is TRBJ2-5 and V is TRBV18; TRBD1 is a possible D gene (5 bases). Germline lookup yields CDR1 KGHSH and CDR2 LQKENI. The CDR3 consists of 14 residues. Trimming cost V 1 base and J 0 bases, with 6 bases left between them. CDR3 sequence (DNA): TGTGCCAGCTCACCACAGGGGTACCAAGAGACCCAGTACTTC. This sequence encodes CASSPQGYQETQYF.

This rearrangement joins TRBV4-2 to TRBJ2-1; TRBD2 matches 9 bases. J was trimmed by 5 bases and V by 5 bases; bases with no gene match: 7. The germline gives CDR1 LGHNA, CDR2 YNFKEQ. CDR3 length equals 15 residues. CDR3 DNA sequence: TGTGCCAGCAGCTCCCGGACTAGCGAGAACAATGAGCAGTTCTTC. Protein sequence: CASSSRTSENNEQFF.

The V gene is TRBV5-1, the J gene TRBJ1-5; D gene unclear. Per germline, CDR1 SGHRS and CDR2 YFSETQ. This CDR3 spans 15 amino acids. The V gene lost 0 bases and the J gene lost 3 bases, with 10 bases spanning the gap. The CDR3 DNA sequence: TGCGCCAGCAGCTTGGCCCCGGGAAACAATCAGCCCCAGCATTTT. Translating it yields CASSLAPGNNQPQHF.

The chain combines TRBV7-2 with TRBJ2-7; 10 bases line up with TRBD2. The J segment lost 5 bases and the V segment lost 4 bases, leaving 8 bases of the junction unmatched. CDR3 length: 15 residues. CDR1 and CDR2 from the germline V gene are SGHTA and FQGNSA. The CDR3 bases are TGTGCCAGCAGCTACTATCAGCGGGGGGGCGACGAGCAGTACTTC. It is translated as CASSYYQRGGDEQYF.

This sequence joins TRBV15 and TRBJ2-1, with 10 bases lining up with TRBD2. The CDR3 totals 19 residues. Germline V gives CDR1 LNHNV, CDR2 YYDKDF (reference sequence). The ends lost 2 bases at V and 8 bases at J; junction bases unmatched: 18. The CDR3 DNA reads TGTGCCACCAGCAGACTTAACCCCCAGCGGGGGGGCCTTATCGATGAGCAGTTCTTC. Its translation: CATSRLNPQRGGLIDEQFF.

This chain uses TRBV5-6 with TRBJ2-3; tentative D call: TRBD2 (6 bases). Trimming shortened V by 3 bases and J by 10 bases, and 18 bases separated the two germline ends. There are 14 residues in the CDR3. Looked up from germline, CDR1 is SGHDT and CDR2 is YYEEEE. CDR3 residues: CASSSGDSRGAQYF. DNA for the CDR3: TGTGCCAGCAGCTCCGGGGACTCCCGCGGCGCGCAGTATTTT.

The rearrangement joins TRBV19 to TRBJ1-6, with D unresolved. Germline V gene lookup returns CDR1 LNHDA and CDR2 SQIVND (reference sequence). This CDR3 spans 13 amino acids. V gave up 8 bases and J gave up 7 bases, with 12 bases separating them. CDR3 region: CASGPLLNSPLHF. In nucleotides, the CDR3 is TGTGCCAGTGGGCCTCTCTTGAATTCACCCCTCCACTTT. Variable domain in full (rest from reference TRBV19 and TRBJ1-6): DGGITQSPKYLFRKEGQNVTLSCEQNLNHDAMYWYRQDPGQGLRLIYYSQIVNDFQKGDIAEGYSVSREKKESFPLTVTSAQKNPTAFYLCASGPLLNSPLHFGNGTRLTVT.

The rearrangement uses TRBV6-5 and TRBJ1-4; tentative D call: TRBD1 (6 bases). This CDR3 comprises 14 residues. Trimming took 5 bases from V and 7 from J, leaving 14 bases between them. Germline CDR1 is MNHEY and CDR2 is SVGAGI. DNA for the CDR3: TGTGCCAGCAGTCCCAGGGGTCTCACTGAAAAACTGTTTTTT. It yields the protein CASSPRGLTEKLFF.

V gene TRBV11-3 combines with J gene TRBJ1-1; 8 positions match TRBD1. The V segment lost 11 bases and the J segment 5 bases; nucleotides outside the gene matches: 13. The germline gives CDR1 SGHNT, CDR2 YENEEA. The CDR3 length is 14 residues. In nucleotides, the CDR3 is TGTGCCCCTCGGATCAGGGGGCGTTGGACTGAAGCTTTCTTT. Translation gives CAPRIRGRWTEAFF.

The chain uses TRBV6-1 and TRBJ2-5; a possible D gene is TRBD2 (6 bases). Trimming pared 4 bases from V and 2 bases from J, leaving 17 bases between. This CDR3 has 16 amino acids. Germline values: CDR1 MNHNS, CDR2 SASEGT. CDR3 nucleotides: TGTGCCAGCAGTGGGGAGGTGGGGGGAACTCAAGAGACCCAGTACTTC. As protein: CASSGEVGGTQETQYF.

The V call is TRBV6-1, the J call TRBJ2-2; 7 nucleotides line up with TRBD1. The CDR3 runs to 16 residues. Per germline, CDR1 MNHNS and CDR2 SASEGT. After removal of 4 bases from V and 4 bases from J, the junction contained 9 bases not matched to a gene. The CDR3 spells CASSGLPGGVTGELFF. The DNA of the CDR3 is TGTGCCAGCAGTGGTCTCCCAGGGGGAGTCACCGGGGAGCTGTTTTTT.

This sequence joins TRBV7-2 and TRBJ2-3; perhaps TRBD1 as D (5 bases). CDR3 length: 15 amino acids. V lost 5 bases to trimming and J lost 0 bases, with 12 bases between them. Germline V CDR1 and CDR2: SGHTA, FQGNSA. CDR3 nucleotides: TGTGCCAGCAGCCCAGACAGTGCTAGCACAGATACGCAGTATTTT. Translation gives CASSPDSASTDTQYF.

The chain links TRBV6-5 to TRBJ2-2; TRBD2 agrees at 9 bases. Germline V CDR1 and CDR2: MNHEY, SVGAGI. With V trimmed by 2 bases and J by 3 bases, 1 base remained unmatched. The CDR3 covers 15 residues. CDR3 nucleotide sequence: TGTGCCAGCAGTTACAAGCGGGGGGACACCGGGGAGCTGTTTTTT. Its protein is CASSYKRGDTGELFF.

This sequence joins TRBV20-1 and TRBJ1-2; no clear D. CDR3 length: 11 residues. Germline CDR1 is DFQATT and CDR2 is SNEGSKA (reference sequence). Trimming shortened V by 6 bases and J by 4 bases, and 9 bases separated the two germline ends. CDR3 DNA: TGCAGTGCCCAAGCGGCCTATGGCTACACCTTC. Its protein product is CSAQAAYGYTF.

This chain uses TRBV6-5 with TRBJ1-2, with D possibly TRBD1 on 6 matching bases. The length of the CDR3 is 13 residues. The ends were cut back, 0 bases at V and 6 bases at J, with 8 bases in the middle. The germline gives CDR1 MNHEY, CDR2 SVGAGI. Written as DNA, the CDR3 is TGTGCCAGCAGTTACTCGAGGGGGAATGGCTACACCTTC. Translated: CASSYSRGNGYTF.

The chain couples TRBV6-5 to TRBJ2-7, with 10 positions matching TRBD1. After removal of 4 bases from V and 5 bases from J, the junction contained 8 bases not matched to a gene. Germline V gene lookup returns CDR1 MNHEY and CDR2 SVGAGI. This CDR3 contains 15 residues. CDR3 loop: CASSSGTGVVNEQYF. The CDR3 nucleotides read TGTGCCAGCAGTTCCGGGACAGGGGTCGTCAACGAGCAGTACTTC.

This rearrangement joins TRBV28 to TRBJ2-2; D is possibly TRBD1 (6 bases). The CDR3 is 15 amino acids. Germline CDR1 is MDHEN and CDR2 is SYDVKM. Trimming took off 3 bases at V and 4 bases at J, with 12 bases between the two ends. The CDR3: CASSLAGASTGELFF. CDR3 DNA sequence: TGTGCCAGCAGTTTGGCAGGGGCGAGCACCGGGGAGCTGTTTTTT.

V and J are TRBV19 and TRBJ1-5, with a weak D call TRBD1 (5 bases). The germline gives CDR1 LNHDA, CDR2 SQIVND (reference sequence). This CDR3 is 14 amino acids long. V lost 6 bases to trimming and J lost 2 bases, with 11 bases between them. The CDR3 nucleotides read TGTGCCAGTAGCCAGGGACTTGGCAATCAGCCCCAGCATTTT. It is translated as CASSQGLGNQPQHF.

Comments on this clone: At the DNA level, this CDR3 is encoded by other sequences in the same sample as well. J is TRBJ2-5 and V is TRBV5-4; 9 bases agree with TRBD2. The trim removed 2 bases at V and 5 bases at J, leaving 4 bases unmatched. Germline loops: CDR1 SGHNT, CDR2 YYREEE (reference sequence). The CDR3 has 14 amino acids. The CDR3 nucleotides read TGTGCCAGCAGCTTAGCGGGGGGCCAGGAGACCCAGTACTTC. Its translation is CASSLAGGQETQYF.

The chain joins TRBV5-1 to TRBJ2-1, with 14 bases fitting TRBD2. The CDR3 totals 16 residues. Germline-derived CDR1 and CDR2 are SGHRS and YFSETQ. The V segment lost 4 bases and the J segment 4 bases; nucleotides outside the gene matches: 4. For the CDR3, the DNA is TGCGCCAGCAGCACCGGACTAGCGGGGGGTTACAATGAGCAGTTCTTC. Its translation: CASSTGLAGGYNEQFF.

The sample holds one count of this clone. CDR3 DNA: TGTGCCAGCAGCTTGGAGAGTTGGGGGCACACTGAAGCTTTCTTT. Protein: CASSLESWGHTEAFF. The chain joins TRBV5-4 to TRBJ1-1; tentatively, D is TRBD1 (6 bases). The CDR3 totals 15 residues. V was shortened by 0 bases and J by 3 bases, with 12 bases between the two germline ends. In germline, CDR1 is SGHNT, CDR2 YYREEE (reference sequence).

This CDR3 reads CSARANTGYTF. In nucleotides, the CDR3 is TGCAGTGCTAGAGCCAATACAGGCTACACCTTC. The V and J genes are TRBV20-1 and TRBJ1-2, with D unclear. The germline V gene encodes CDR1 DFQATT and CDR2 SNEGSKA (reference sequence). This CDR3 is 11 amino acids long. The germline V and J ends were trimmed by 1 base and 8 bases, with 8 bases remaining between them.

This clone was found a few times. V gene TRBV5-1 combines with J gene TRBJ1-6, with TRBD1 identical over 7 bases. Trimming took 4 bases from V and 12 from J; bases not matched to a gene: 10. CDR3 length: 14 amino acids. Germline V lookup: CDR1 SGHRS, CDR2 YFSETQ. CDR3 sequence reads: CASSPQGSQGPLHF. DNA for the CDR3: TGCGCCAGCAGCCCACAGGGGTCTCAGGGACCCCTCCACTTT.

The V and J genes are TRBV18 and TRBJ2-7, with D possibly matching TRBD1 (5 bases). CDR1 and CDR2 from the germline V gene are KGHSH and LQKENI. There are 13 residues in the CDR3. Trimming left V 3 bases short and J 4 bases short, with 10 bases between. This chain's CDR3 is CASSPSDSYEQYF. CDR3 DNA sequence: TGTGCCAGCTCACCGTCTGACAGTTACGAGCAGTACTTC. The full variable domain, with the rest looked up from reference TRBV18 and TRBJ2-7, is NAGVMQNPRHLVRRRGQEARLRCSPMKGHSHVYWYRQLPEEGLKFMVYLQKENIIDESGMPKERFSAEFPKEGPSILRIQQVVRGDSAAYFCASSPSDSYEQYFGPGTRLTVT.

J is TRBJ2-3 and V is TRBV28; TRBD2 might be the D (7 bases). The CDR3 extends over 15 amino acids. With 2 bases removed from V and 5 bases from J, the gap between germline ends came to 14 bases. The germline V gene encodes CDR1 MDHEN and CDR2 SYDVKM. CDR3 amino acids: CASSLAGAGGDTQYF. In nucleotides, the CDR3 is TGTGCCAGCAGTTTAGCGGGGGCCGGTGGAGATACGCAGTATTTT.

The chain is built from TRBV2 and TRBJ2-1; D gene uncertain. Germline V CDR1 and CDR2: SNHLY, FYNNEI. The ends were cut back, 6 bases at V and 9 bases at J, with 9 bases in the middle. The CDR3 extends over 11 amino acids. In DNA, the CDR3 is TGTGCCAGCAGCCGGGTAGGTGAGCAGTTCTTC. It encodes CASSRVGEQFF.

The chain employs TRBV19 and TRBJ2-1; 7 bases fit TRBD1. Per germline, CDR1 LNHDA and CDR2 SQIVND (reference sequence). The length of the CDR3 is 15 residues. With V trimmed by 5 bases and J by 8 bases, 12 bases remained unmatched. CDR3 coding DNA: TGTGCCAGTAGTCGCTCCGACAGGGTGGGGGATGAGCAGTTCTTC. It yields the protein CASSRSDRVGDEQFF.

V is TRBV5-1 and J is TRBJ2-1; tentative D call: TRBD2 (6 bases). Trimming stripped 4 bases from V and 1 base from J, with 12 bases between. The V gene's germline CDR1 is SGHRS and CDR2 YFSETQ. This CDR3 contains 15 residues. The CDR3 coding sequence is TGCGCCAGCAGCGCGGGACGGATATCCTACAATGAGCAGTTCTTC. It translates to CASSAGRISYNEQFF. The variable domain in full, completed from reference TRBV5-1 and TRBJ2-1, reads KAGVTQTPRYLIKTRGQQVTLSCSPISGHRSVSWYQQTPGQGLQFLFEYFSETQRNKGNFPGRFSGRQFSNSRSEMNVSTLELGDSALYLCASSAGRISYNEQFFGPGTRLTVL.